Shown below are 23 T cell receptor beta chains from a single sample sequenced in a study of T cells in Graves' hyperthyroidism and ophthalmopathy. Amplified TCR beta CDR3 regions derived from RNA transcripts. Primed by the HTBI set, a first-round RT-PCR was run on the TCR CDR3. Via MiXCR, TCRdb re-called the multiplex PCR reads, giving one row per CDR3 protein. The data show around 290,000 distinct CDR3 sequences, around 13% seen once. Sample: blood. Receptors originate from a woman aged 40 to 50 with Graves' hyperthyroidism.

The table lists this clonotype with many counts. This chain links TRBV5-4 with TRBJ1-1; D ambiguous. CDR1 and CDR2 from the germline V gene are SGHNT and YYREEE (reference sequence). Trimming shortened V by 4 bases and J by 3 bases, and 10 bases separated the two germline ends. The CDR3 runs 13 residues. The CDR3 DNA follows: TGTGCCAGCAGCGTAGATGTTCACACTGAAGCTTTCTTT. Encoded protein: CASSVDVHTEAFF.

The J gene is TRBJ2-1, the V gene TRBV5-1; 12 nucleotides agree with TRBD2. Losses at the gene ends were 3 bases for V and 8 bases for J; bases not matched to a gene: 3. Per germline, CDR1 SGHRS and CDR2 YFSETQ. The CDR3 length is 14 residues. CDR3 sequence reads: CASSSSSGRDEQFF. Here the CDR3 DNA reads TGCGCCAGCAGCTCCTCTAGCGGGAGGGATGAGCAGTTCTTC.

The rearrangement links TRBV5-4 to TRBJ2-1, with 10 bases that match TRBD2. The CDR3 is made up of 20 amino acids. The germline gives CDR1 SGHNT, CDR2 YYREEE (reference sequence). The junction had 23 bases not matched to a gene; V was cut back by 3 bases and J by 8 bases. The CDR3 protein is CASSSNRKSGRAKGADEQFF. Here the CDR3 DNA reads TGTGCCAGCAGCTCCAATAGAAAGAGCGGGAGGGCCAAGGGTGCGGATGAGCAGTTCTTC.

This rearrangement joins TRBV19 to TRBJ1-3, with a tentative D call TRBD1 (6 bases). Germline CDR1 is LNHDA and CDR2 is SQIVND (reference sequence). This CDR3 is built from 15 residues. V lost 8 bases, J lost 0 bases, and 14 bases lay in between. The CDR3 DNA follows: TGTGCCAGTGGGAGGACAGCGAGCTCTGGAAACACCATATATTTT. Protein: CASGRTASSGNTIYF.

This clonotype was detected only a few times. The V gene is TRBV6-1, the J gene TRBJ2-1, with 7 bases identical to TRBD2. CDR3 length equals 17 residues. The germline V gene encodes CDR1 MNHNS and CDR2 SASEGT. Losses at the gene ends were 6 bases for V and 7 bases for J; bases not matched to a gene: 18. The CDR3 DNA follows: TGTGCCAGCAGCTCCACTAGCGCCCGGTCGTTGTGGAATGAGCAGTTCTTC. This encodes CASSSTSARSLWNEQFF.

This clonotype came up many times. V is TRBV12-3 or TRBV12-4 and J is TRBJ2-1; no reliable D call. Trimming pared 6 bases from V and 8 bases from J, leaving 8 bases between. CDR3 length: 11 residues. CDR3 nucleotide sequence: TGTGCCAGCAGCAACACCGATGAGCAGTTCTTC. Its translation: CASSNTDEQFF.

Many counts were recorded for this clonotype. The chain has TRBV12-3 or TRBV12-4 and TRBJ2-1; 14 nucleotides align to TRBD2. The CDR3 totals 16 residues. Trimming removed 3 bases from V and 7 bases from J; junction bases left unmatched: 5. Here the CDR3 DNA reads TGTGCCAGCAGTTTCCCTGGACTAGCGGGAGGAAATGAGCAGTTCTTC. This translates into CASSFPGLAGGNEQFF.

This clonotype has ten or more counts. The rearrangement links TRBV6-2 or TRBV6-3 to TRBJ1-5; TRBD1 might be the D (6 bases). The V gene lost 5 bases and the J gene lost 4 bases, with 15 bases spanning the gap. Germline CDR1 and CDR2: MNHEY and SVGEGT. This CDR3 is built from 15 residues. This CDR3 is CASSNKYRANQPQHF. CDR3 DNA: TGTGCCAGCAGTAACAAATACAGGGCGAATCAGCCCCAGCATTTT.

A few counts support this clonotype. The gene calls are TRBV12-3 or TRBV12-4 and TRBJ2-2; D call uncertain. The CDR3 spans 15 residues. V gave up 6 bases and J gave up 1 base, with 12 bases separating them. The DNA of the CDR3 is TGTGCCAGCAGGCGCAGCAGGAGGAACACCGGGGAGCTGTTTTTT. Protein product: CASRRSRRNTGELFF.

In this sample, this clonotype turned up many times. CDR3 loop: CASSQDRTPDGTEAFF. The CDR3 region has the DNA TGTGCCAGCAGCCAAGATCGGACACCAGACGGGACTGAAGCTTTCTTT. The V and J genes are TRBV3-1 and TRBJ1-1; TRBD1 is a possible D gene (5 bases). CDR1 and CDR2 (germline): LGHDT, YNNKEL (reference sequence). Between the trimmed V and J ends, which lost 0 bases and 5 bases, there was a span of 16 bases. The CDR3 contains 16 residues.

This clonotype occurred many times. CDR3 sequence: CASSVNDGRGETQYF. CDR3 sequence (DNA): TGTGCCAGCAGCGTCAATGACGGACGGGGAGAGACCCAGTACTTC. The chain carries TRBV11-2 and TRBJ2-5; weak D call: TRBD2 (5 bases). This CDR3 comprises 15 residues. CDR1 and CDR2 from the germline V gene are SGHAT and FQNNGV. Between the trimmed V and J ends, which lost 5 bases and 4 bases, there was a span of 17 bases.

Ten or more counts support this clonotype. The CDR3 spells CASSEVRRSDTQYF. In DNA, the CDR3 is TGTGCCAGCAGTGAAGTTCGGCGATCAGATACGCAGTATTTT. The rearrangement uses TRBV2 and TRBJ2-3, with D unresolved. V lost 1 base to trimming and J lost 4 bases, with 9 bases between them. The germline CDR1 and CDR2 sequences are SNHLY and FYNNEI. This CDR3 has 14 residues. The whole variable domain, remainder taken from reference TRBV2 and TRBJ2-3, is EPEVTQTPSHQVTQMGQEVILRCVPISNHLYFYWYRQILGQKVEFLVSFYNNEISEKSEIFDDQFSVERPDGSNFTLKIRSTKLEDSAMYFCASSEVRRSDTQYFGPGTRLTVL.

This clonotype has only a few counts. A much bigger clone sits one base away, suggesting this may be a read error. The chain has TRBV18 and TRBJ1-4, with D unresolved. In germline, CDR1 is KGHSH, CDR2 LQKENI. This CDR3 has 15 amino acids. CDR3 in amino acids: CASPPLIGTNEKLFF. The CDR3 nucleotides read TGTGCCAGCCCACCTCTTATTGGCACAAATGAAAAACTGTTTTTT.

This clonotype was picked up a small number of times. This chain links TRBV19 with TRBJ1-3; weak D call: TRBD1 (6 bases). The V and J ends lost 5 bases and 7 bases respectively, with 21 bases between them. This CDR3 has 16 amino acids. Germline CDR1 is LNHDA and CDR2 is SQIVND (reference sequence). This CDR3 is CASSVNRDTSTNTIYF. In nucleotides, the CDR3 is TGTGCCAGTAGTGTTAACCGGGACACTTCTACGAACACCATATATTTT.

This clonotype was recorded many times. The rearrangement joins TRBV3-1 to TRBJ2-1, with TRBD2 identical over 11 bases. The CDR3 sequence is 16 residues long. Germline values: CDR1 LGHDT, CDR2 YNNKEL (reference sequence). V shed 4 bases, J shed 5 bases, and the junction held 7 bases outside the gene matches. CDR3 protein: CASSLRTSGFNNEQFF. Written as DNA, the CDR3 is TGTGCCAGCAGCCTTCGGACTAGCGGGTTCAACAATGAGCAGTTCTTC.

This clonotype occurred a few times. This may stem from a read error, because a much larger clone lies one nucleotide away. The chain uses TRBV28 and TRBJ2-7; D gene ambiguous. Germline CDR1 is MDHEN and CDR2 is SYDVKM. CDR3 size: 14 residues. The CDR3 bases are TGTGCCAGCAGTTTAGTGAGCTACTCCCACGAGCAGTACTTC. It is translated as CASSLVSYSHEQYF.

This clonotype was detected many times. This sequence joins TRBV2 and TRBJ1-2, with D perhaps matching TRBD1 (6 bases). Germline CDR1 is SNHLY and CDR2 is FYNNEI. This CDR3 contains 14 residues. Trimming pared 0 bases from V and 7 bases from J, leaving 12 bases between. The DNA for the CDR3 is TGTGCCAGCAGTGAAGCTGGGGGGCTTGGTGGCTACACCTTC. Protein: CASSEAGGLGGYTF.

This clonotype has only a few counts. The J gene is TRBJ2-7, the V gene TRBV28, with 13 positions matching TRBD2. The CDR3 is made up of 15 amino acids. The V gene end was trimmed by 6 bases and the J gene end by 9 bases; junction bases not matched to a gene: 11. Germline V lookup: CDR1 MDHEN, CDR2 SYDVKM. The CDR3 bases are TGTGCCAGCAGGCCATCGGGACTAGCGGGATCCGGGCAGTACTTC. Translating gives CASRPSGLAGSGQYF.

This clonotype appeared a few times. The chain employs TRBV4-2 and TRBJ2-3, with 7 bases identical to TRBD1. V trimming: 0 bases; J trimming: 5 bases; junction bases outside the gene matches: 8. The germline gives CDR1 LGHNA, CDR2 YNFKEQ. This CDR3 region has 16 residues. The CDR3 DNA follows: TGTGCCAGCAGCCAAGAATTAGGGGGCGCATTAGATACGCAGTATTTT. Its protein product is CASSQELGGALDTQYF.

In its sample, this clonotype was seen a few times. Since a much larger clone is just one base distant, this may be a read error. This chain uses TRBV6-5 with TRBJ1-4; D not resolved. The CDR3 is 16 residues long. Germline CDR1 reads MNHEY; CDR2 reads SVGAGI. Here the CDR3 reads CASSYSWAATNEKPFF. In DNA form, the CDR3 reads TGTGCCAGCAGTTACTCTTGGGCTGCAACTAATGAAAAACCGTTTTTT.

This clonotype was seen repeatedly, ten times or more. The rearrangement links TRBV28 to TRBJ2-7; D is undetermined. The CDR3 runs to 14 residues. Germline V gives CDR1 MDHEN, CDR2 SYDVKM. Trimming shortened V by 5 bases and J by 1 base, and 12 bases separated the two germline ends. The CDR3 nucleotides read TGTGCCAGCAGTCCATCCCCTGTTTCCTACGAGCAGTACTTC. Its protein product is CASSPSPVSYEQYF.

Many counts were recorded for this clonotype. V usage is TRBV27 and J usage is TRBJ2-7; no reliable D call. The V gene lost 2 bases and the J gene lost 5 bases, with 13 bases spanning the gap. CDR1 and CDR2 (germline): MNHEY, SMNVEV (reference sequence). The CDR3 extends over 14 amino acids. CDR3 sequence reads: CASSLGTRGHEQYF. The CDR3 nucleotides are TGTGCCAGCAGTTTAGGTACCCGAGGCCACGAGCAGTACTTC.

In its sample, this clonotype was seen a few times. The rearrangement joins TRBV27 to TRBJ1-6; 7 bases match TRBD1. Per germline, CDR1 MNHEY and CDR2 SMNVEV (reference sequence). The CDR3 spans 17 residues. V lost 4 bases to trimming and J lost 0 bases; unmatched junction nucleotides: 6. The CDR3 reads CASSSRQGSSYNSPLHF. CDR3 bases: TGTGCCAGCAGTTCCAGACAGGGAAGCTCCTATAATTCACCCCTCCACTTT.